This TCR beta chain originates from a study of cytomegalovirus exposure and HLA in healthy donors. General observations from the study: The analysis excluded some indistinguishable V segments, including TRBV6-2 and TRBV6-3. A later analysis linked a missense DCLRE1C variant to TCR beta V- and J-gene trimming.

PCR primers comprised 60 Vbeta and 13 Jbeta primers. Clones were sequenced by immunoSEQ multiplex PCR, and TCRdb holds only the in-frame ones, with some missing. The top ten clones hold 2% to 2.5% of a sample with 150,000 to 200,000 clones, roughly 79% of them seen once. Points on this clone: Its cognate antigen is unknown.

Trimming removed 5 bases at V and 9 bases at J, with 8 bases between. CDR1 and CDR2 from the germline V gene are SNHLY and FYNNEI. CDR3 length equals 11 residues. The specimen was PBMCs. This TCR derives from a woman younger than 45 in good health and CMV-seropositive. The chain couples TRBV2 to TRBJ2-1; D remains ambiguous. CDR3 coding DNA: TGTGCCAGCAGTCTCCGGGTTGAGCAGTTCTTC. Translation gives CASSLRVEQFF.